These 5 T cell receptor beta chains share one sample of origin, sequenced in a study of shared clonotypes between healthy human individuals (dated by TCRdb to 2018 to 2020). The protocol used for the library was the immunoSEQ multiplex PCR assay. TCRdb retrieved this table from immuneACCESS and kept in-frame rearrangements only. Not all clones are present; in checked studies, unresolved V genes account for under half, and no reason is known for the remainder. This sample is represented by fewer than 850,000 clones; roughly 91% of them were singletons. The biggest ten clones account for 30% to 40% of the sample. Sequencing was performed on memory CD8+ T cells from PBMCs. According to the study, the label for this sample's cell subset or site signals: CD45RO+ cells pooled with CCR7-negative TemRA cells. Every receptor here comes from a man aged 18 to 29 in good health. Some clones in this sample may be carry-over from other donors' samples.

CDR3 residues: CAISESSWQGRPYEQYF. CDR3 DNA sequence: TGTGCCATCAGTGAGTCGAGCTGGCAGGGAAGACCCTACGAGCAGTACTTC. The genes are TRBV10-3 and TRBJ2-7; D is perhaps TRBD1 (5 bases). This CDR3 has 17 residues. V was pared by 0 bases and J by 2 bases, with 17 bases between. CDR1 is ENHRY and CDR2 is SYGVKD in the germline V gene.

Notes on this clone: Other nucleotide sequences from this sample produce the same CDR3. This sequence joins TRBV19 and TRBJ2-7; D possibly uses TRBD1 or TRBD2 (5 bases each). Per germline, CDR1 LNHDA and CDR2 SQIVND (reference sequence). The ends were cut back, 1 base at V and 1 base at J, with 5 bases in the middle. The CDR3 spans 13 residues. The CDR3 region is CASSIGGSYEQYF. Written as DNA, the CDR3 is TGTGCCAGTAGTATAGGGGGGTCCTACGAGCAGTACTTC.

The rearrangement uses TRBV6-5 and TRBJ2-7; D is possibly TRBD1 (5 bases). The V end was cut by 0 bases, the J end by 2 bases, with 8 bases between. CDR1 MNHEY and CDR2 SVGAGI come from the germline V gene. This CDR3 is 14 amino acids long. CDR3 region: CASSYSGAAYEQYF. The CDR3 DNA is TGTGCCAGCAGTTACTCAGGGGCGGCCTACGAGCAGTACTTC.

This chain uses TRBV27 with TRBJ1-2; 7 nucleotides line up with TRBD1. Germline CDR1 MNHEY, CDR2 SMNVEV (reference sequence). The CDR3 runs to 14 residues. V dropped 6 bases and J dropped 6; count of bases not matched to a gene: 10. The chain's CDR3 is CASRGTVRRDGYTF. The CDR3 bases are TGTGCCAGCAGAGGGACAGTTCGCCGCGATGGCTACACCTTC.

The J gene is TRBJ2-1, the V gene TRBV5-1, with D perhaps assigned TRBD1 or TRBD2 (6 bases each). V was trimmed by 0 bases and J by 0 bases, leaving 10 bases between them. Germline V CDR1 and CDR2: SGHRS, YFSETQ. The CDR3 consists of 16 residues. The CDR3 reads CASSLEGGGSYNEQFF. The DNA for the CDR3 is TGCGCCAGCAGCTTGGAGGGGGGCGGCTCCTACAATGAGCAGTTCTTC.